This entry lists 26 T cell receptor beta chains sequenced from one sample in a study of cytomegalovirus exposure and HLA in healthy donors. In the PCR, 60 Vbeta and 13 Jbeta primers were used. The repertoire was sequenced with immunoSEQ multiplex PCR; TCRdb's copy has only in-frame clones and lacks some. This repertoire shows fewer than 250,000 clones, less than 80% found once; its top ten account for around 0.2%. Sample: PBMCs. The receptors come from a girl aged 2 to 10 in good health and CMV-seronegative.

The chain joins TRBV4-1 to TRBJ2-2, with TRBD2 identical over 9 bases. The CDR3 has 17 residues. In germline, CDR1 is MGHRA, CDR2 YSYEKL. J was trimmed by 0 bases and V by 1 base; bases with no gene match: 3. The CDR3 DNA sequence: TGCGCCAGCAGCCAAGCAGCGGGGGGTGCGAACACCGGGGAGCTGTTTTTT. Its protein product is CASSQAAGGANTGELFF.

The chain couples TRBV5-1 to TRBJ1-1, with D possibly matching TRBD1 (5 bases). The CDR3 is 13 residues long. The germline V and J ends were trimmed by 5 bases and 7 bases, with 15 bases remaining between them. Germline CDR1 reads SGHRS; CDR2 reads YFSETQ. The CDR3 region is CASSPSWGGEAFF. In DNA, the CDR3 is TGCGCCAGCAGTCCGTCGTGGGGCGGTGAAGCTTTCTTT.

The CDR3 is CSAARGDIQYF. CDR3 bases: TGCAGTGCTGCCAGGGGGGACATTCAGTACTTC. The chain links TRBV20-1 to TRBJ2-4, with TRBD1 as a possible D gene (7 bases). The V and J ends lost 5 bases and 8 bases respectively, with 10 bases between them. The CDR3 totals 11 residues. Germline V CDR1 and CDR2: DFQATT, SNEGSKA (reference sequence).

This clone was detected only once. This chain connects TRBV15 to TRBJ2-3; D is ambiguous. The CDR3 runs to 16 residues. V shed 1 base and J shed 2 bases, with 13 bases lying between them. The germline V gene encodes CDR1 LNHNV and CDR2 YYDKDF (reference sequence). The CDR3 here is CATSRGSALATDTQYF. The CDR3 DNA sequence: TGTGCCACCAGCAGAGGTTCCGCGCTCGCCACAGATACGCAGTATTTT.

The chain combines TRBV10-2 with TRBJ1-5; D remains ambiguous. Germline CDR1 WSHSY, CDR2 SAAADI. The CDR3 contains 15 residues. Trimming removed 3 bases from V and 0 bases from J, with 9 bases in between. The CDR3 DNA sequence: TGCGCCAGCAGTGACAGTGCCTTTAGCAATCAGCCCCAGCATTTT. It specifies CASSDSAFSNQPQHF.

The chain carries TRBV6-5 and TRBJ2-2, with 8 bases aligning to TRBD2. CDR1 and CDR2 (germline): MNHEY, SVGAGI. V trimming: 6 bases; J trimming: 8 bases; junction bases outside the gene matches: 2. The CDR3 is made up of 12 amino acids. CDR3 in amino acids: CASRPGGGELFF. CDR3 nucleotide sequence: TGTGCCAGCAGGCCGGGAGGGGGGGAGCTGTTTTTT.

The rearrangement links TRBV7-9 to TRBJ2-1; maybe TRBD1 (6 bases). The CDR3 runs 12 residues. Trimming took off 5 bases at V and 13 bases at J, with 15 bases between the two ends. Germline V lookup: CDR1 SEHNR, CDR2 FQNEAQ (reference sequence). This chain's CDR3 is CASSPDRFSQFF. For the CDR3, the DNA is TGTGCCAGCAGCCCCGACAGGTTCTCCCAGTTCTTC.

The V and J genes are TRBV7-2 and TRBJ2-1, with TRBD2 matching 11 bases. The CDR3 has 15 residues. Germline trimming cut 6 bases from V and 4 bases from J; bases unmatched to any gene: 5. Looked up from germline, CDR1 is SGHTA and CDR2 is FQGNSA. The CDR3 DNA reads TGTGCCAGCAGTTTTAGCGGGAGGGGGTACAATGAGCAGTTCTTC. It specifies CASSFSGRGYNEQFF.

The rearrangement uses TRBV21-1 and TRBJ2-7; the tabulated D call, TRBD2, remains unverified against the DNA. TRBV21-1 constitutes a pseudogene. The CDR3 spans 13 residues. The CDR3 protein is CASSKGGSAEQYF. In nucleotides, the CDR3 is TGTGCCAGCAGCAAAGGAGGCAGTGCCGAGCAGTACTTC.

This clone was observed a few times. This chain connects TRBV7-9 to TRBJ2-5; unclear D gene. V was cut by 2 bases and J by 5 bases, with 6 bases left in between. The CDR3 has 12 amino acids. Germline V lookup: CDR1 SEHNR, CDR2 FQNEAQ (reference sequence). CDR3 protein: CASSLLRETQYF. The CDR3 nucleotides read TGTGCCAGCAGCTTACTTCGGGAGACCCAGTACTTC.

This clone was detected only once. The V gene is TRBV27, the J gene TRBJ2-7; 7 nucleotides agree with TRBD2. There are 13 residues in the CDR3. After removal of 4 bases from V and 6 bases from J, the junction contained 6 bases not matched to a gene. Germline-derived CDR1 and CDR2 are MNHEY and SMNVEV (reference sequence). The CDR3 nucleotides read TGTGCCAGCAGTTGGACGGGGGGAGGCGAGCAGTACTTC. Its protein is CASSWTGGGEQYF.

The chain combines TRBV13 with TRBJ2-5; 8 bases map to TRBD2. The junction had 4 bases not matched to a gene; V was cut back by 0 bases and J by 1 base. CDR1 PRHDT and CDR2 FYEKMQ come from the germline V gene (reference sequence). CDR3 size: 16 residues. Written as DNA, the CDR3 is TGTGCCAGCAGCTTAGGCCTCGGGGGGGTCCAAGAGACCCAGTACTTC. Translated, it gives CASSLGLGGVQETQYF.

Comments on this clone: This sample includes further DNA sequences coding for the same CDR3. This rearrangement joins TRBV5-6 to TRBJ2-5; TRBD2 might be the D (6 bases). Judging by the DNA end, TRBJ2-7 fits better; the J call may be wrong. Germline V gene lookup returns CDR1 SGHDT and CDR2 YYEEEE. This CDR3 comprises 14 residues. In nucleotides, the CDR3 is TGTGCCAGCAGCTTGGTGGCGGGACCCTACGAGCAGTACTTC. Its translation: CASSLVAGPYEQYF.

This clone was recorded once. This chain connects TRBV28 to TRBJ2-3, with D possibly TRBD1 on 6 matching bases. The germline CDR1 and CDR2 sequences are MDHEN and SYDVKM. The CDR3 is 13 amino acids. The V end was cut by 4 bases, the J end by 1 base, with 6 bases between. In DNA, the CDR3 is TGTGCCAGCAGTTGGACAGGCACAGATACGCAGTATTTT. It codes for CASSWTGTDTQYF.

The rearrangement joins TRBV9 to TRBJ1-3; D possibly corresponds to TRBD1 (6 bases). The V gene lost 0 bases and the J gene lost 4 bases, with 14 bases spanning the gap. The germline V gene encodes CDR1 SGDLS and CDR2 YYNGEE. The CDR3 extends over 16 amino acids. Here the CDR3 DNA reads TGTGCCAGCAGCGTAGGGGGTTGGGGACAAGGAAACACCATATATTTT. This sequence encodes CASSVGGWGQGNTIYF.

J is TRBJ1-3 and V is TRBV29-1; D is unclear. Germline V lookup: CDR1 SQVTM, CDR2 ANQGSEA. The CDR3 has 13 amino acids. Trimming pared 7 bases from V and 2 bases from J, leaving 12 bases between. CDR3 nucleotides: TGCAGCGCGGTAACGGGAACTGGAAACACCATATATTTT. This encodes CSAVTGTGNTIYF.

V and J are TRBV28 and TRBJ2-7; TRBD2 matches at 7 bases. Trimming took 5 bases from V and 7 from J; bases not matched to a gene: 8. Germline V gene data show CDR1 as MDHEN and CDR2 as SYDVKM. The CDR3 consists of 13 residues. CDR3 bases: TGTGCCAGCAGTCAGGTGGGGGGAGGGGAGCAGTACTTC. It translates to CASSQVGGGEQYF.

Only a few counts were recorded for this clone. This rearrangement joins TRBV5-5 to TRBJ1-2, with TRBD1 matching over 7 bases. J lost 4 bases, V lost 4 bases, and 7 bases had no gene match. CDR3 length: 14 residues. Germline V lookup: CDR1 SGHKS, CDR2 YYEKEE (reference sequence). CDR3 region: CASSTDRVSYGYTF. CDR3 DNA: TGTGCCAGCAGCACTGACAGGGTGAGCTATGGCTACACCTTC.

This chain joins TRBV30 and TRBJ2-7; perhaps TRBD2 as D (5 bases). V was pared by 3 bases and J by 1 base, with 16 bases between. The CDR3 covers 15 residues. CDR1 GTSNPN and CDR2 SVGIG come from the germline V gene (reference sequence). The CDR3 loop reads CAWSPLVTRSYEQYF. The CDR3 DNA is TGTGCCTGGAGCCCTCTCGTTACTAGATCCTACGAGCAGTACTTC.

The CDR3 spells CASSSSSYNSPLHF. CDR3 DNA sequence: TGTGCCAGCAGCTCGAGCTCCTATAATTCACCCCTCCACTTT. The chain joins TRBV5-6 to TRBJ1-6; D is unclear. From germline, CDR1 is SGHDT and CDR2 YYEEEE. The V gene lost 3 bases and the J gene lost 0 bases, with 4 bases spanning the gap. CDR3 length: 14 amino acids.

The chain links TRBV29-1 to TRBJ2-3; D is unresolved. Trimming left V 0 bases short and J 2 bases short, with 12 bases between. CDR1 SQVTM and CDR2 ANQGSEA come from the germline V gene. This CDR3 spans 15 amino acids. CDR3 sequence: CSVEDPGTFTDTQYF. The CDR3 coding sequence is TGCAGCGTTGAAGATCCCGGTACGTTCACAGATACGCAGTATTTT.

The gene calls are TRBV5-5 and TRBJ2-1, with 8 bases matching TRBD1. The germline CDR1 and CDR2 sequences are SGHKS and YYEKEE (reference sequence). The V gene end was trimmed by 1 base and the J gene end by 6 bases; junction bases not matched to a gene: 6. The CDR3 sequence is 15 residues long. The CDR3 nucleotides read TGTGCCAGCAGCTTGCCCCGCACAGGGGGCAATGAGCAGTTCTTC. Translated, it gives CASSLPRTGGNEQFF.

V is TRBV20-1 and J is TRBJ2-7; D ambiguous. The CDR3 runs 11 residues. The germline V gene encodes CDR1 DFQATT and CDR2 SNEGSKA (reference sequence). V gave up 5 bases and J gave up 5 bases, with 10 bases separating them. This CDR3 is CSAPFFDEQYF. The DNA of the CDR3 is TGCAGTGCTCCCTTCTTCGACGAGCAGTACTTC.

The chain recombines TRBV19 with TRBJ1-1; no clear D gene. V was cut by 4 bases and J by 2 bases, with 11 bases left in between. The CDR3 sequence is 14 residues long. The germline V gene encodes CDR1 LNHDA and CDR2 SQIVND (reference sequence). CDR3 coding DNA: TGTGCCAGTAGTACCCCGGGATCCAACACTGAAGCTTTCTTT. Protein sequence: CASSTPGSNTEAFF.

The chain recombines TRBV7-2 with TRBJ2-2; 9 bases are shared with TRBD1. The CDR3 spans 16 residues. CDR1 and CDR2 from the germline V gene are SGHTA and FQGNSA. With V trimmed by 5 bases and J by 5 bases, 9 bases remained unmatched. In nucleotides, the CDR3 is TGTGCCAGCAGCCATCGGGGACAGGGCGTAACCGGGGAGCTGTTTTTT. Amino acid sequence: CASSHRGQGVTGELFF. Full variable domain (outside the CDR3, taken from reference TRBV7-2 and TRBJ2-2): GAGVSQSPSNKVTEKGKDVELRCDPISGHTALYWYRQSLGQGLEFLIYFQGNSAPDKSGLPSDRFSAERTGGSVSTLTIQRTQQEDSAVYLCASSHRGQGVTGELFFGEGSRLTVL.

The chain couples TRBV4-1 to TRBJ2-7; possibly TRBD2 for D (6 bases). The CDR3 runs 14 residues. Trimming removed 1 base at V and 3 bases at J, with 10 bases between. CDR1 MGHRA and CDR2 YSYEKL come from the germline V gene. The CDR3 here is CASSQGMGGYEQYF. CDR3 bases: TGCGCCAGCAGCCAAGGCATGGGGGGCTACGAGCAGTACTTC.